One sample yielded the 26 T cell receptor beta chains listed below, sequenced in a study. A single record per CDR3 protein comes from TCRdb applying MiXCR to the 5' RACE reads. Among about 46,000 distinct CDR3 sequences, about 28% were seen once, and the ten largest hold roughly 1.9%. The sample consisted of naive CD4+ T cells sorted from blood. Stated subset: naive CD4+ T cells, CD4+CD45RA+CD25-. The receptors shown here come from a female donor with breast cancer.

CDR3: CARSVRETQYF. The CDR3 DNA sequence: TGTGCCAGGAGCGTAAGGGAGACCCAGTACTTC. The chain combines TRBV11-2 with TRBJ2-5; no firm D call. Deletions cut 9 bases from V and 5 bases from J, with 10 bases between. The CDR3 length is 11 residues. The germline V gene has CDR1 SGHAT and CDR2 FQNNGV.

V is TRBV7-9 and J is TRBJ1-5; D is ambiguous. Per germline, CDR1 SEHNR and CDR2 FQNEAQ (reference sequence). The V gene lost 2 bases and the J gene lost 6 bases, with 5 bases spanning the gap. This CDR3 has 12 residues. This CDR3 is CASSLTGQPQHF. The CDR3 region has the DNA TGTGCCAGCAGCTTAACGGGTCAGCCCCAGCATTTT.

This clonotype was counted only a few times. The V call is TRBV7-2, the J call TRBJ2-3, with D possibly matching TRBD2 (6 bases). From germline, CDR1 is SGHTA and CDR2 FQGNSA. This CDR3 is built from 15 residues. Trimming removed 3 bases from V and 2 bases from J, with 12 bases in between. The CDR3 coding sequence is TGTGCCAGCAGCTTCTCTAGCGCAACCACAGATACGCAGTATTTT. Translated: CASSFSSATTDTQYF.

For this clonotype: Because the CDR3 is missing its conserved closing phenylalanine or tryptophan, this is likely a read error. V is TRBV12-3 or TRBV12-4 and J is TRBJ2-1, with D perhaps matching TRBD2 (6 bases). This CDR3 is 15 amino acids long. V dropped 6 bases and J dropped 7 bases, with 19 bases sitting between them. CDR3 sequence (DNA): TGTGCCAGCAGCGCCCGGCGCCCGGGGGTAAATGAGCAGTTCTCC. This encodes CASSARRPGVNEQFS.

This chain joins TRBV28 and TRBJ1-2, with 10 bases aligning to TRBD1. Trimming removed 2 bases from V and 6 bases from J; junction bases left unmatched: 3. CDR1 and CDR2 from the germline V gene are MDHEN and SYDVKM. The CDR3 runs 14 residues. CDR3 amino acids: CASSLTGQGHGYTF. The CDR3 coding sequence is TGTGCCAGCAGTTTAACGGGACAGGGGCATGGCTACACCTTC.

The gene calls are TRBV18 and TRBJ1-2, with 8 bases matching TRBD1. With V trimmed by 5 bases and J by 6 bases, 5 bases remained unmatched. The CDR3 runs to 13 residues. Per germline, CDR1 KGHSH and CDR2 LQKENI. The CDR3 reads CASSSQGANGYTF. Here the CDR3 DNA reads TGTGCCAGCTCAAGCCAGGGGGCGAATGGCTACACCTTC.

This clonotype showed up just a few times. This chain joins TRBV15 and TRBJ1-5, with 8 positions matching TRBD1. Germline lookup yields CDR1 LNHNV and CDR2 YYDKDF (reference sequence). Trimming removed 1 base from V and 8 bases from J; junction bases left unmatched: 10. This CDR3 is 16 amino acids long. CDR3 DNA: TGTGCCACCAGCAGAGCCGACGGACAGGGCGTCAAGCCCCAGCATTTT. It specifies CATSRADGQGVKPQHF.

This sequence joins TRBV30 and TRBJ2-7; 8 bases fit TRBD1. Trimming took 1 base from V and 3 from J; bases not matched to a gene: 5. CDR1 GTSNPN and CDR2 SVGIG come from the germline V gene (reference sequence). The CDR3 totals 14 residues. DNA of the CDR3: TGTGCCTGGAGTGAACAGGGGGGTGACTACGAGCAGTACTTC. Translating it yields CAWSEQGGDYEQYF.

This clonotype was observed a few times. V and J are TRBV5-1 and TRBJ1-1; D gene ambiguous. This CDR3 region has 14 residues. Germline V CDR1 and CDR2: SGHRS, YFSETQ. V was trimmed by 4 bases and J by 1 base, leaving 11 bases between them. Here the CDR3 reads CASSDGAGNTEAFF. The CDR3 region has the DNA TGCGCCAGCAGCGATGGAGCAGGGAACACTGAAGCTTTCTTT.

The gene calls are TRBV6-6 and TRBJ1-4; 11 bases align to TRBD1. The CDR3 length is 17 residues. CDR1 and CDR2 (germline): MNHNY, SVGAGI (reference sequence). J gave up 7 bases and V 2 bases, and 9 bases lay outside the gene matches. The CDR3 here is CASSYASFGTGGEKLFF. The CDR3 coding sequence is TGTGCCAGCAGTTACGCCTCCTTCGGGACAGGGGGTGAAAAACTGTTTTTT.

There are a few counts of this clonotype. This CDR3 is CSAVKPGAGVKETQYF. DNA of the CDR3: TGCAGTGCTGTCAAACCCGGAGCGGGAGTCAAGGAGACCCAGTACTTC. The J gene is TRBJ2-5, the V gene TRBV20-1, with 8 bases aligning to TRBD2. There are 16 residues in the CDR3. With V trimmed by 5 bases and J by 5 bases, 16 bases remained unmatched. Germline assignment: CDR1 DFQATT and CDR2 SNEGSKA (reference sequence).

This clonotype was counted at least ten times. The chain joins TRBV7-2 to TRBJ2-2; D unclear. V lost 4 bases, J lost 3 bases, and 6 bases lay in between. The CDR3 totals 13 residues. Germline V CDR1 and CDR2: SGHTA, FQGNSA. The CDR3 sequence is CASSSTHTGELFF. The CDR3, as DNA: TGTGCCAGCAGCTCTACCCACACCGGGGAGCTGTTTTTT.

This clonotype was seen at least ten times. The J gene is TRBJ1-6, the V gene TRBV12-3 or TRBV12-4, with TRBD1 identical over 9 bases. Trimming removed 5 bases from V and 10 bases from J; junction bases left unmatched: 9. The CDR3 runs 15 residues. The CDR3 bases are TGTGCCAGCAGTCCGGACAGGGGATCGGGGTCACCCCTCCACTTT. Translating gives CASSPDRGSGSPLHF.

This chain links TRBV3-1 with TRBJ2-7; perhaps D is TRBD1 or TRBD2 (5 bases each). The CDR3 totals 15 residues. Germline CDR1 and CDR2: LGHDT and YNNKEL (reference sequence). Trimming shortened V by 3 bases and J by 4 bases, and 16 bases separated the two germline ends. This CDR3 reads CASSHGVGAGYEQYF. The DNA of the CDR3 is TGTGCCAGCAGCCATGGCGTCGGGGCTGGGTACGAGCAGTACTTC.

A word on this clonotype: A single base separates this from a much larger clone, so it may be a read error. The V call is TRBV9, the J call TRBJ2-3; 7 bases agree with TRBD2. Trimming removed 1 base from V and 5 bases from J; junction bases left unmatched: 10. Germline V gene lookup returns CDR1 SGDLS and CDR2 YYNGEE. The CDR3 spans 16 residues. The CDR3 loop reads CASSVTSERAGDTQYF. The CDR3 region has the DNA TGTGCCAGCAGCGTAACTAGCGAGAGGGCAGGAGATACGCAGTATTTT. The full variable domain, its missing parts supplied by reference TRBV9 and TRBJ2-3, is DSGVTQTPKHLITATGQRVTLRCSPRSGDLSVYWYQQSLDQGLQFLIQYYNGEERAKGNILERFSAQQFPDLHSELNLSSLELGDSALYFCASSVTSERAGDTQYFGPGTRLTVL.

This clonotype has ten or more counts. This sequence joins TRBV6-2 or TRBV6-3 and TRBJ2-7; TRBD2 matches 10 bases. CDR3 size: 15 residues. The V segment lost 5 bases and the J segment 3 bases; nucleotides outside the gene matches: 7. The germline gives CDR1 MNHEY, CDR2 SVGEGT. In DNA form, the CDR3 reads TGTGCCAGCAGTACCATTACTAGCGGGAACTACGAGCAGTACTTC. Translation: CASSTITSGNYEQYF.

The chain's CDR3 is CAISGGRGALGTDTQYF. DNA for the CDR3: TGTGCCATCAGCGGGGGACGCGGGGCCCTAGGCACAGATACGCAGTATTTT. The chain uses TRBV10-3 and TRBJ2-3; TRBD2 might be the D (6 bases). The CDR3 runs to 17 residues. Germline values: CDR1 ENHRY, CDR2 SYGVKD. Trimming shortened V by 6 bases and J by 1 base, and 20 bases separated the two germline ends.

This chain connects TRBV5-1 to TRBJ2-1; 10 nucleotides align to TRBD2. This CDR3 contains 16 residues. In germline, CDR1 is SGHRS, CDR2 YFSETQ. The V gene end was trimmed by 3 bases and the J gene end by 2 bases; junction bases not matched to a gene: 5. The CDR3 here is CASSSSGSGTYNEQFF. CDR3 DNA sequence: TGCGCCAGCAGCTCTAGCGGGAGTGGCACCTACAATGAGCAGTTCTTC. Drawing the rest from reference TRBV5-1 and TRBJ2-1, the complete variable domain is KAGVTQTPRYLIKTRGQQVTLSCSPISGHRSVSWYQQTPGQGLQFLFEYFSETQRNKGNFPGRFSGRQFSNSRSEMNVSTLELGDSALYLCASSSSGSGTYNEQFFGPGTRLTVL.

Only a few counts were recorded for this clonotype. V and J are TRBV7-8 and TRBJ2-2; D perhaps matches TRBD1 (6 bases). CDR1 and CDR2 (germline): SGHVS, FQNEAQ. The CDR3 is made up of 16 amino acids. V shed 6 bases and J shed 1 base, with 15 bases lying between them. CDR3 DNA: TGTGCCAGCAGACAACGACAGGCTTTGAACACCGGGGAGCTGTTTTTT. Translation gives CASRQRQALNTGELFF.

The rearrangement links TRBV12-3 or TRBV12-4 to TRBJ1-2; no clear D. This CDR3 has 12 amino acids. V lost 3 bases and J 2 bases, leaving 4 bases between the germline ends. CDR3 DNA sequence: TGTGCCAGCAGTTTGCGAAACTATGGCTACACCTTC. Its translation is CASSLRNYGYTF.

This clonotype was seen a few times. The chain combines TRBV10-3 with TRBJ2-3; 7 bases are shared with TRBD2. J lost 0 bases, V lost 0 bases, and 6 bases had no gene match. CDR1 ENHRY and CDR2 SYGVKD come from the germline V gene. The CDR3 has 17 amino acids. In DNA, the CDR3 is TGTGCCATCAGTGAGTCCCGACTAGCTCCTAGCACAGATACGCAGTATTTT. This codes for CAISESRLAPSTDTQYF.

The table lists this clonotype with a count of one. The J gene is TRBJ2-7, the V gene TRBV20-1, with 14 positions matching TRBD2. The CDR3 has 16 residues. V dropped 2 bases and J dropped 6; count of bases not matched to a gene: 9. Germline CDR1 reads DFQATT; CDR2 reads SNEGSKA (reference sequence). The CDR3, as DNA: TGCAGTGCTAGACTGACTAGCGGGAGGGTGTTCGGCGAGCAGTACTTC. Its protein is CSARLTSGRVFGEQYF.

The chain carries TRBV20-1 and TRBJ1-6; 8 nucleotides line up with TRBD1. The length of the CDR3 is 17 residues. Germline V gene data show CDR1 as DFQATT and CDR2 as SNEGSKA (reference sequence). After removal of 5 bases from V and 4 bases from J, the junction contained 13 bases not matched to a gene. The CDR3 region is CSARPQGASLYNSPLHF. CDR3 sequence (DNA): TGCAGTGCTCGTCCCCAGGGGGCGAGTTTGTATAATTCACCCCTCCACTTT.

By frequency in the sample, this clonotype is medium-sized. This chain links TRBV6-5 with TRBJ1-1, with a tentative D call TRBD1 (6 bases). The CDR3 contains 14 residues. CDR1 and CDR2 (germline): MNHEY, SVGAGI. Between the trimmed V and J ends, which lost 6 bases and 1 base, there was a span of 12 bases. The CDR3 here is CASRRDTWNTEAFF. The CDR3 DNA is TGTGCCAGCAGACGGGACACCTGGAACACTGAAGCTTTCTTT.

This clonotype was counted ten times or more. Written as DNA, the CDR3 is TGTGCCAGCAGTGAAGGTTTCCGTGGGGGGCCCCAGCATTTT. It yields the protein CASSEGFRGGPQHF. V gene TRBV2 combines with J gene TRBJ1-5, with a tentative D call TRBD1 (5 bases). V lost 1 base to trimming and J lost 9 bases, with 13 bases between them. The germline V gene has CDR1 SNHLY and CDR2 FYNNEI. The CDR3 loop spans 14 amino acids.

Details on this clonotype: A much larger clone differs by one base, so this may be a read error. As the CDR3 is not closed by the conserved phenylalanine or tryptophan, this likely results from a read error. The CDR3 is CASSPFGLNTEAFL. The DNA of the CDR3 is TGTGCCAGCAGCCCATTCGGGCTGAACACTGAAGCTTTCTTA. The V and J genes are TRBV9 and TRBJ1-1; unclear D gene. Germline V gene lookup returns CDR1 SGDLS and CDR2 YYNGEE. V shed 4 bases and J shed 0 bases, with 10 bases lying between them. The CDR3 is 14 amino acids.